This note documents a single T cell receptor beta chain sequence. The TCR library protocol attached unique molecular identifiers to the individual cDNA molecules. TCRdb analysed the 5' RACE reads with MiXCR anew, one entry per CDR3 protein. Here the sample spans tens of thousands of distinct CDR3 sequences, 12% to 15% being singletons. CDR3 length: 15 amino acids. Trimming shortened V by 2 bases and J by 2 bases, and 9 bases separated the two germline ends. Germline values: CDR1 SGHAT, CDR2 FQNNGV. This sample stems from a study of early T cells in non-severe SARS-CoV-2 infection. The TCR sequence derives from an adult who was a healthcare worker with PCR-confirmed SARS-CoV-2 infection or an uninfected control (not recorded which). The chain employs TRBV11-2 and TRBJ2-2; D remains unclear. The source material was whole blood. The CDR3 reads CASSLRPINTGELFF. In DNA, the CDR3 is TGTGCCAGCAGCTTACGTCCTATAAACACCGGGGAGCTGTTTTTT.